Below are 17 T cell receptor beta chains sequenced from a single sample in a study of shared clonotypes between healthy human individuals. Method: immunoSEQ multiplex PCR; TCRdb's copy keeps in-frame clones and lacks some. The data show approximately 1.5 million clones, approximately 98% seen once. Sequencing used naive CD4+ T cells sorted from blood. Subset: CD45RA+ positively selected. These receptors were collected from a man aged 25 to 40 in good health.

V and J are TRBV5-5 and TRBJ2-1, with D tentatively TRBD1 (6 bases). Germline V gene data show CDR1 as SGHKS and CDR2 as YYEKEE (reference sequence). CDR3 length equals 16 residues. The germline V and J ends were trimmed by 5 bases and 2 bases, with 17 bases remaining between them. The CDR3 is CASSYQGPFTYNEQFF. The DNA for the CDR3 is TGTGCCAGCAGTTATCAGGGGCCCTTTACCTACAATGAGCAGTTCTTC.

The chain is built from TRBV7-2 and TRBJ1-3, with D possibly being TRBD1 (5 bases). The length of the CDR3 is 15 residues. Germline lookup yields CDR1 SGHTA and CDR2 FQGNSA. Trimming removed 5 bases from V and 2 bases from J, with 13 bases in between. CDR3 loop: CASSKGPSAGNTIYF. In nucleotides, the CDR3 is TGTGCCAGCAGCAAGGGACCCTCAGCTGGAAACACCATATATTTT.

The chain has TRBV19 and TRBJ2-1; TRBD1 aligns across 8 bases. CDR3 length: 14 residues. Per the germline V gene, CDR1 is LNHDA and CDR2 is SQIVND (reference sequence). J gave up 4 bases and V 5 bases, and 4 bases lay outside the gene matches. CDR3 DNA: TGTGCCAGTAGTCAGGACAGGGCATACAATGAGCAGTTCTTC. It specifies CASSQDRAYNEQFF.

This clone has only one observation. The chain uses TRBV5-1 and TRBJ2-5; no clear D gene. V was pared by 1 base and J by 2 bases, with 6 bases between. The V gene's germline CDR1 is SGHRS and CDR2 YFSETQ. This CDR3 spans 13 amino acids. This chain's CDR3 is CASSLNGQETQYF. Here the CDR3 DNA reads TGCGCCAGCAGCTTGAATGGTCAAGAGACCCAGTACTTC.

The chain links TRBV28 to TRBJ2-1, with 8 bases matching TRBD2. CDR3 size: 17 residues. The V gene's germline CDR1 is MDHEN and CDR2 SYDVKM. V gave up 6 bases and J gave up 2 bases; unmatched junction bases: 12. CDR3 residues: CASRAGRSGSPYNEQFF. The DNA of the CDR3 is TGTGCCAGCAGAGCAGGAAGGAGCGGGAGCCCCTACAATGAGCAGTTCTTC.

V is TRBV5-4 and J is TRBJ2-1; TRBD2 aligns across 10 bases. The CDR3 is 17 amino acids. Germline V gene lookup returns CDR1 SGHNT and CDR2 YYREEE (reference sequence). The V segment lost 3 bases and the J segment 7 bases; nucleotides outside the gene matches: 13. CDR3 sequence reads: CASSYYRASGSVNEQFF. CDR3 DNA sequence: TGTGCCAGCAGCTACTACCGGGCTAGCGGGAGTGTTAATGAGCAGTTCTTC.

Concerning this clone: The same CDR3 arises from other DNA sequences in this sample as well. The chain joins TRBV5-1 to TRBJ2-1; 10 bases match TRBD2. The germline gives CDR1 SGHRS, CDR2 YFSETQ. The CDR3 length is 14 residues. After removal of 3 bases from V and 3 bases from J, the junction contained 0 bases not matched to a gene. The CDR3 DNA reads TGCGCCAGCAGCTGGACTAGCGGCTACAATGAGCAGTTCTTC. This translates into CASSWTSGYNEQFF.

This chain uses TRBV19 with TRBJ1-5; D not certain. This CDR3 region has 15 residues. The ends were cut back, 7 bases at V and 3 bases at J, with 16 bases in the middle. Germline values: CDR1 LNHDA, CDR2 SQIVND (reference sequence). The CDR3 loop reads CASKFARPLNQPQHF. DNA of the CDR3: TGTGCCAGTAAGTTCGCCCGCCCGCTCAATCAGCCCCAGCATTTT.

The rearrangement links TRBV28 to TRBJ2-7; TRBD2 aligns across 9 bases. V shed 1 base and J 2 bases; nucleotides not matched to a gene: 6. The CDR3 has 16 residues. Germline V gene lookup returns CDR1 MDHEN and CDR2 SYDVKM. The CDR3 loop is CASSLSGIAGAYEQYF. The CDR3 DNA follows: TGTGCCAGCAGTTTATCCGGGATAGCGGGAGCCTACGAGCAGTACTTC.

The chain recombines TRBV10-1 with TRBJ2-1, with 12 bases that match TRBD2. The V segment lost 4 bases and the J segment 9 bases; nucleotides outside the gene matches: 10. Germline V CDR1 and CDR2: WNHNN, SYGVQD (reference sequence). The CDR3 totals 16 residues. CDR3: CASSALTSGRRIEQFF. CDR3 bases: TGCGCCAGCAGTGCCCTGACTAGCGGGAGACGGATTGAGCAGTTCTTC.

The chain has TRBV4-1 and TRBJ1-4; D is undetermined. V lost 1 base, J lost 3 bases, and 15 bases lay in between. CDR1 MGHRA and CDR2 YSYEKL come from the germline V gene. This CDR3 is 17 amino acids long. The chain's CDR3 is CASSQVGRVGANEKLFF. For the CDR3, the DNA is TGCGCCAGCAGCCAAGTTGGTCGGGTTGGGGCTAATGAAAAACTGTTTTTT.

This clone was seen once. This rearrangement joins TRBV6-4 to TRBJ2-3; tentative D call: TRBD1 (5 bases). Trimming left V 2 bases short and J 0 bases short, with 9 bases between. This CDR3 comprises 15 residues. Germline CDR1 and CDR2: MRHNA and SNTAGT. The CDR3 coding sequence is TGTGCCAGCAGTGACAGGGGCGCTAGCACAGATACGCAGTATTTT. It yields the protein CASSDRGASTDTQYF.

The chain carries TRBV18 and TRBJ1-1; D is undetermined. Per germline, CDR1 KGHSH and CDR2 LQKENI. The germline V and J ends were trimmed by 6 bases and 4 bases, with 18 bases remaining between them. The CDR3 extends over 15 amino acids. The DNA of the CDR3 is TGTGCCAGCTCCAAGGAGCGCGGTGGGGTCACTGAAGCTTTCTTT. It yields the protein CASSKERGGVTEAFF.

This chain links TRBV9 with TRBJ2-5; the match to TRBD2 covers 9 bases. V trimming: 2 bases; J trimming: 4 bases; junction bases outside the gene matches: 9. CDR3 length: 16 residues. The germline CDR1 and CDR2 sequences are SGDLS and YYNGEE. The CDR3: CASSVYGGTSPETQYF. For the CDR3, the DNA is TGTGCCAGCAGCGTTTACGGCGGGACTAGCCCAGAGACCCAGTACTTC.

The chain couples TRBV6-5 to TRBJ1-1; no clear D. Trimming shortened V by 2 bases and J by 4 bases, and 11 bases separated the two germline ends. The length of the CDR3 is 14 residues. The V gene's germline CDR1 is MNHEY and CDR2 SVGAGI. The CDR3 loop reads CASSYRGGSTEAFF. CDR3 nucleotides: TGTGCCAGCAGTTACCGGGGTGGTAGCACTGAAGCTTTCTTT.

This chain's CDR3 is CASSPMDTAYEQYF. DNA of the CDR3: TGTGCCAGCTCACCAATGGACACAGCCTACGAGCAGTACTTC. The chain links TRBV18 to TRBJ2-7; D is possibly TRBD1 (5 bases). Germline lookup yields CDR1 KGHSH and CDR2 LQKENI. The CDR3 is 14 residues long. V was pared by 2 bases and J by 2 bases, with 10 bases between.

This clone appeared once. CDR3: CASSVGRGQRFNEQFF. CDR3 DNA sequence: TGTGCCAGCAGCGTAGGCAGGGGGCAAAGGTTCAATGAGCAGTTCTTC. The rearrangement links TRBV9 to TRBJ2-1; 8 positions agree with TRBD1. V dropped 0 bases and J dropped 6; count of bases not matched to a gene: 8. The CDR3 is made up of 16 amino acids. Looked up from germline, CDR1 is SGDLS and CDR2 is YYNGEE.